This TCR beta chain was recovered during a study of cytomegalovirus exposure and HLA in healthy donors. The CDR3 runs to 12 residues. Trimming cost V 2 bases and J 8 bases; bases outside gene matches: 2. Germline V gives CDR1 GTSNPN, CDR2 SVGIG (reference sequence). This PCR relied on a set of 60 Vbeta primers and 13 Jbeta primers. Assay: immunoSEQ multiplex PCR; the TCRdb copy retains only in-frame clones and omits some. This sample has 150,000 to 200,000 clones; roughly four fifths occur once, and the top ten carry approximately 2%. The donors comprised healthy bone marrow donors. Findings of the study overall: Later analysis placed DRB1 highest and HLA-C lowest in TCR association rates, which differed by HLA locus. In an earlier analysis, most TCR beta V segments were productive about 90% or about 30% of the time. With further analysis later on, most CMV-associated TCR beta chains appeared HLA-restricted.

A note on this clone: Its antigen is not identified.

The clonotype originates from a woman aged 18 to 35 in good health and CMV-seropositive. The chain carries TRBV30 and TRBJ2-4, with 8 bases lining up with TRBD2. Sequencing was done on a sample of PBMCs. CDR3 in amino acids: CAWSSSGYIQYF. The CDR3 DNA is TGTGCCTGGAGTTCTAGCGGGTACATTCAGTACTTC.